Presented here are 7 T cell receptor beta chains from one specimen sequenced in a study of shared clonotypes between healthy human individuals. The method was immunoSEQ multiplex PCR; TCRdb's version includes in-frame clones alone and lacks a portion of them. The repertoire includes about 2.5 million clones, around 90% of them detected once, and approximately 0.4% sits in the top ten. Sequencing was carried out using naive CD4+ T cells from PBMCs. As for subset: CD45RA+ positively selected. The receptors stem from a man in his late teens or twenties in good health. Some clones in this sample may be carry-over from other donors' samples.

CDR3 DNA: TGTGCCAGCACCCGTGTGGAGGGAGAGCCCCAGCATTTT. It is translated as CASTRVEGEPQHF. This sequence joins TRBV7-3 and TRBJ1-5; no definite D call. The V gene's germline CDR1 is SGHTA and CDR2 FQGTGA. Trimming took off 7 bases at V and 8 bases at J, with 15 bases between the two ends. CDR3 size: 13 residues.

As for this clone: This specimen includes other DNA sequences encoding the same CDR3. This chain connects TRBV18 to TRBJ1-1; possible D gene TRBD1, 6 bases. V lost 2 bases, J lost 8 bases, and 6 bases lay in between. The CDR3 is 11 residues long. Germline V gene data show CDR1 as KGHSH and CDR2 as LQKENI. CDR3 coding DNA: TGTGCCAGCTCACCAGACAGGGAAGCTTTCTTT. Its translation is CASSPDREAFF. Looking up the rest from reference TRBV18 and TRBJ1-1 gives the full variable domain: NAGVMQNPRHLVRRRGQEARLRCSPMKGHSHVYWYRQLPEEGLKFMVYLQKENIIDESGMPKERFSAEFPKEGPSILRIQQVVRGDSAAYFCASSPDREAFFGQGTRLTVV.

The chain combines TRBV18 with TRBJ2-5; 9 bases fit TRBD1. V lost 4 bases to trimming and J lost 2 bases; unmatched junction nucleotides: 2. The germline gives CDR1 KGHSH, CDR2 LQKENI. There are 14 residues in the CDR3. The CDR3 spells CASSRQGGQETQYF. In nucleotides, the CDR3 is TGTGCCAGCTCACGACAGGGGGGGCAAGAGACCCAGTACTTC. Variable domain in full (rest from reference TRBV18 and TRBJ2-5): NAGVMQNPRHLVRRRGQEARLRCSPMKGHSHVYWYRQLPEEGLKFMVYLQKENIIDESGMPKERFSAEFPKEGPSILRIQQVVRGDSAAYFCASSRQGGQETQYFGPGTRLLVL.

The rearrangement joins TRBV5-4 to TRBJ1-3; D perhaps matches TRBD1 (5 bases). CDR3 length equals 15 residues. Trimming pared 0 bases from V and 4 bases from J, leaving 11 bases between. Germline-derived CDR1 and CDR2 are SGHNT and YYREEE (reference sequence). The CDR3 region has the DNA TGTGCCAGCAGCTTGGATCAGGGCCTGGGAAACACCATATATTTT. Amino acids: CASSLDQGLGNTIYF.

The gene calls are TRBV10-3 and TRBJ1-2; D unclear. Trimming removed 3 bases from V and 4 bases from J, with 3 bases in between. The germline V gene encodes CDR1 ENHRY and CDR2 SYGVKD. The CDR3 loop spans 11 amino acids. The CDR3 here is CAISETYGYTF. CDR3 bases: TGTGCCATCAGTGAAACCTATGGCTACACCTTC.

The CDR3: CASRLAARRDTQYF. The CDR3 DNA follows: TGTGCCAGCAGACTAGCTGCCCGCAGAGATACGCAGTATTTT. This chain uses TRBV28 with TRBJ2-3; weak D call: TRBD2 (6 bases). The CDR3 extends over 14 amino acids. The germline gives CDR1 MDHEN, CDR2 SYDVKM. V was shortened by 6 bases and J by 5 bases, with 15 bases between the two germline ends. The variable domain in full, completed from reference TRBV28 and TRBJ2-3, reads DVKVTQSSRYLVKRTGEKVFLECVQDMDHENMFWYRQDPGLGLRLIYFSYDVKMKEKGDIPEGYSVSREKKERFSLILESASTNQTSMYLCASRLAARRDTQYFGPGTRLTVL.

The rearrangement links TRBV5-1 to TRBJ2-1; 10 nucleotides match TRBD1. V shed 4 bases and J 4 bases; nucleotides not matched to a gene: 11. CDR3 length: 17 amino acids. The germline gives CDR1 SGHRS, CDR2 YFSETQ. The DNA of the CDR3 is TGCGCCAGCAGCCTAACCCAGGGACAGGGGCTTTACAATGAGCAGTTCTTC. It encodes CASSLTQGQGLYNEQFF. The full variable domain, completed using reference TRBV5-1 and TRBJ2-1, is KAGVTQTPRYLIKTRGQQVTLSCSPISGHRSVSWYQQTPGQGLQFLFEYFSETQRNKGNFPGRFSGRQFSNSRSEMNVSTLELGDSALYLCASSLTQGQGLYNEQFFGPGTRLTVL.